Included here is one T cell receptor beta chain sequence, with context. Sequencing was performed with immunoSEQ multiplex PCR; in TCRdb, only in-frame clones are kept and a portion is missing. Among about 130,000 clones, approximately 80% were seen once, and the ten largest hold approximately 9.9%. This entry comes from a study of blood T cell repertoires in COVID-19. With 1 base removed from V and 9 bases from J, the gap between germline ends came to 13 bases. This CDR3 region has 14 residues. Germline assignment: CDR1 SGHDN and CDR2 FVKESK. The V and J genes are TRBV14 and TRBJ2-1, with D maybe TRBD2 (6 bases). The sequencing input was peripheral blood. The clonotype was recovered from a man in his fifties or sixties who had recovered from COVID-19. Written as DNA, the CDR3 is TGTGCCAGCAGCCAAGTAATAGCGGTGGGTGAGCAGTTCTTC. This encodes CASSQVIAVGEQFF. Filled out from reference TRBV14 and TRBJ2-1, the complete variable domain reads EAGVTQFPSHSVIEKGQTVTLRCDPISGHDNLYWYRRVMGKEIKFLLHFVKESKQDESGMPNNRFLAERTGGTYSTLKVQPAELEDSGVYFCASSQVIAVGEQFFGPGTRLTVL.